Relative to its sample, the clone carrying this T cell receptor (beta chain) is medium-sized. MiXCR was run by TCRdb on the reads, yielding one entry per CDR3 protein. The sample gives approximately 3,100 distinct CDR3 sequences, about 17% of which show up once; roughly 7% is in the top ten. The data belong to a study of lung T cells in sarcoidosis with Löfgren's syndrome. The wider study: Löfgren's syndrome patients were the main repertoire analysis focus.

The sequence was collected from a human donor with sarcoidosis (Löfgren's syndrome or another form), or a control subject (not recorded which). The material sequenced was CD4+ T cells from bronchoalveolar lavage.

In DNA form, the CDR3 reads TGTGCCAGCAGTTCCCGACAGGGGAGGAAAACTAATGAAAAACTGTTTTTT. Its translation is CASSSRQGRKTNEKLFF. The chain couples TRBV27 to TRBJ1-4; 8 positions match TRBD1. V was clipped by 4 bases and J by 1 base; unmatched bases: 8. The CDR3 extends over 17 amino acids. Germline V CDR1 and CDR2: MNHEY, SMNVEV (reference sequence).